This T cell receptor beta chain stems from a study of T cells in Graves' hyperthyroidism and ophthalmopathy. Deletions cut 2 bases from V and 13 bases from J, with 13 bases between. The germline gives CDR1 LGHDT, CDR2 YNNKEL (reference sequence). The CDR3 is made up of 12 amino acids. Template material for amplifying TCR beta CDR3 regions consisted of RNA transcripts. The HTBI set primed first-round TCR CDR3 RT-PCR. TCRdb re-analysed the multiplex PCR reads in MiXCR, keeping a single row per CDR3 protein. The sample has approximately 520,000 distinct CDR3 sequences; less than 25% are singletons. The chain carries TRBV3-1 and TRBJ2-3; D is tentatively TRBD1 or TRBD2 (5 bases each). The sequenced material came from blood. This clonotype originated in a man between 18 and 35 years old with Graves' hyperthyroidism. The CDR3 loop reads CASSQRDLGEYF. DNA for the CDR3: TGTGCCAGCAGCCAACGGGACCTAGGGGAGTATTTT.